Below are 24 T cell receptor beta chains sequenced from a single sample in a study of control samples from healthy donors and cancer patients (dated by TCRdb to 2020 to 2022). Library method: the immunoSEQ multiplex PCR assay. The source is immuneACCESS, and TCRdb retained only in-frame sequences with V and J called. Part of the clones is not carried over; for the studies checked, unresolved V genes explain less than half of this, and the remainder is unexplained. Present in this sample are 88,000 or so clones, around 94% of which were seen just once. The ten largest clones add up to 4.8% of the sample. Sequencing input: blood. The source is a woman aged 18-29 years in good health.

This chain links TRBV6-6 with TRBJ2-3; 12 bases are shared with TRBD2. V shed 2 bases, J shed 6 bases, and the junction held 3 bases outside the gene matches. CDR1 MNHNY and CDR2 SVGAGI come from the germline V gene (reference sequence). This CDR3 comprises 15 residues. This chain's CDR3 is CASSYLAGGSDTQYF. The CDR3 DNA sequence: TGTGCCAGCAGTTACCTAGCGGGAGGGTCGGATACGCAGTATTTT.

The chain employs TRBV4-3 and TRBJ1-4; D is undetermined. This CDR3 region has 20 residues. V was trimmed by 0 bases and J by 3 bases, leaving 23 bases between them. Germline CDR1 reads LGHNA; CDR2 reads YSLEER. The CDR3 reads CASSQDLTVGGGPPNEKLFF. The CDR3 region has the DNA TGCGCCAGCAGCCAAGATCTAACGGTAGGAGGCGGGCCCCCTAATGAAAAACTGTTTTTT.

This chain connects TRBV3-1 (or the pseudogene TRBV3-2) to TRBJ1-1, with D hard to call. V was shortened by 4 bases and J by 5 bases, with 14 bases between the two germline ends. Germline CDR1 LGHDT, CDR2 YNNKEL (reference sequence). The CDR3 is 14 residues long. The CDR3 protein is CASSRSLSRTEAFF. In nucleotides, the CDR3 is TGTGCCAGCAGCCGGTCCCTGTCGCGGACTGAAGCTTTCTTT.

This clone has only one observation. V is TRBV11-3 and J is TRBJ2-1; 13 bases fit TRBD2. Germline V CDR1 and CDR2: SGHNT, YENEEA. The V and J ends lost 3 bases and 10 bases, in that order; junction bases with no gene match: 15. The CDR3 extends over 18 amino acids. The CDR3 spells CASSFSLRTSGSRGEQFF. As DNA, the CDR3 is TGTGCCAGCAGCTTTAGTCTCCGGACTAGCGGGAGTCGGGGAGAGCAGTTCTTC. Looking up the rest from reference TRBV11-3 and TRBJ2-1 gives the full variable domain: EAGVVQSPRYKIIEKKQPVAFWCNPISGHNTLYWYLQNLGQGPELLIRYENEEAVDDSQLPKDRFSAERLKGVDSTLKIQPAELGDSAVYLCASSFSLRTSGSRGEQFFGPGTRLTVL.

V is TRBV5-1 and J is TRBJ1-1, with D perhaps TRBD1 (5 bases). Trimming took 0 bases from V and 1 from J, leaving 10 bases between them. The CDR3 totals 15 residues. The V gene's germline CDR1 is SGHRS and CDR2 YFSETQ. CDR3 residues: CASSLAVGANTEAFF. DNA for the CDR3: TGCGCCAGCAGCTTGGCGGTCGGGGCGAACACTGAAGCTTTCTTT.

This clone has just one count. V gene TRBV28 combines with J gene TRBJ1-6; no clear D gene. V lost 7 bases and J 7 bases, leaving 11 bases between the germline ends. The length of the CDR3 is 13 residues. From germline, CDR1 is MDHEN and CDR2 SYDVKM. CDR3 loop: CASKMERNSPLHF. The CDR3 DNA reads as TGTGCCAGCAAGATGGAGAGAAATTCACCCCTCCACTTT.

The chain employs TRBV28 and TRBJ2-1; D may be TRBD1 (6 bases). Trimming shortened V by 11 bases and J by 6 bases, and 20 bases separated the two germline ends. Germline values: CDR1 MDHEN, CDR2 SYDVKM. The CDR3 sequence is 14 residues long. Here the CDR3 DNA reads TGTGCCTCCCGGAGGACAGTCCAATCCAATGAGCAGTTCTTC. This encodes CASRRTVQSNEQFF.

The chain uses TRBV3-1 (or the pseudogene TRBV3-2) and TRBJ2-3; 10 positions agree with TRBD2. The length of the CDR3 is 18 residues. The germline CDR1 and CDR2 sequences are LGHDT and YNNKEL (reference sequence). Trimming removed 5 bases from V and 6 bases from J; junction bases left unmatched: 17. The DNA for the CDR3 is TGTGCCAGCAGCAAACAAAGAAACCAAGCGGGAGGGCCCGATACGCAGTATTTT. Protein product: CASSKQRNQAGGPDTQYF.

This clone has just one count. The rearrangement uses TRBV27 and TRBJ2-7; 9 bases fit TRBD2. Trimming took 1 base from V and 3 from J; bases not matched to a gene: 13. This CDR3 is built from 18 residues. Germline CDR1 and CDR2: MNHEY and SMNVEV (reference sequence). CDR3 nucleotide sequence: TGTGCCAGCAGTTTATGGGCGGGAGGGCCGGTGGGGAACTACGAGCAGTACTTC. Translation gives CASSLWAGGPVGNYEQYF.

The rearrangement uses TRBV18 and TRBJ2-1; D is undetermined. V gave up 0 bases and J gave up 9 bases, with 6 bases separating them. This CDR3 is 12 amino acids long. Germline V gene lookup returns CDR1 KGHSH and CDR2 LQKENI. The CDR3 protein is CASSPPLGEQFF. CDR3 nucleotides: TGTGCCAGCTCACCACCTTTGGGTGAGCAGTTCTTC.

The V and J genes are TRBV4-1 and TRBJ1-1, with a weak D call TRBD1 (5 bases). The CDR3 is made up of 16 amino acids. Between the trimmed V and J ends, which lost 3 bases and 4 bases, there was a span of 18 bases. Germline V gene data show CDR1 as MGHRA and CDR2 as YSYEKL. The CDR3 here is CASSHPNLGGGTEAFF. In nucleotides, the CDR3 is TGCGCCAGCAGCCACCCGAACCTGGGGGGTGGCACTGAAGCTTTCTTT.

The J gene is TRBJ1-1, the V gene TRBV11-2; possibly TRBD1 for D (5 bases). Per the germline V gene, CDR1 is SGHAT and CDR2 is FQNNGV. The CDR3 loop spans 12 amino acids. The V and J ends lost 5 bases and 8 bases respectively, with 12 bases between them. CDR3: CASSLRQNEAFF. DNA of the CDR3: TGTGCCAGCAGCCTCCGACAGAACGAAGCTTTCTTT. Supplemented by reference TRBV11-2 and TRBJ1-1, the full variable domain reads EAGVAQSPRYKIIEKRQSVAFWCNPISGHATLYWYQQILGQGPKLLIQFQNNGVVDDSQLPKDRFSAERLKGVDSTLKIQPAKLEDSAVYLCASSLRQNEAFFGQGTRLTVV.

This chain connects TRBV6-5 to TRBJ2-5; 7 bases are a match to TRBD1. J lost 7 bases, V lost 5 bases, and 7 bases had no gene match. This CDR3 is 13 amino acids long. Looked up from germline, CDR1 is MNHEY and CDR2 is SVGAGI. CDR3 residues: CASSKQGVVTQYF. In nucleotides, the CDR3 is TGTGCCAGCAGTAAGCAGGGGGTTGTGACCCAGTACTTC.

V is TRBV6-5 and J is TRBJ1-2; D possibly corresponds to TRBD1 (6 bases). The CDR3 totals 13 residues. The V end was cut by 7 bases, the J end by 6 bases, with 15 bases between. In germline, CDR1 is MNHEY, CDR2 SVGAGI. This chain's CDR3 is CASTPGEHNGYTF. The DNA for the CDR3 is TGTGCCAGCACCCCAGGGGAGCACAATGGCTACACCTTC.

The V gene is TRBV28, the J gene TRBJ1-4; D unresolved. Trimming took 6 bases from V and 3 from J, leaving 14 bases between them. CDR1 is MDHEN and CDR2 is SYDVKM in the germline V gene. CDR3 length equals 15 residues. CDR3 DNA: TGTGCCAGCAGCCTCCACGGGAAACCTAATGAAAAACTGTTTTTT. This sequence encodes CASSLHGKPNEKLFF.

In its sample, this clone was seen once. The chain joins TRBV28 to TRBJ1-5; TRBD1 is a possible D gene (5 bases). Per the germline V gene, CDR1 is MDHEN and CDR2 is SYDVKM. The CDR3 length is 17 residues. The V gene lost 3 bases and the J gene lost 0 bases, with 15 bases spanning the gap. In nucleotides, the CDR3 is TGTGCCAGCAGTTTGGTGGGGGGAATTAGTAGCAATCAGCCCCAGCATTTT. Amino acids: CASSLVGGISSNQPQHF.

The rearrangement joins TRBV27 to TRBJ2-5; TRBD1 agrees at 8 bases. This CDR3 comprises 14 residues. The germline gives CDR1 MNHEY, CDR2 SMNVEV (reference sequence). V shed 6 bases, J shed 4 bases, and the junction held 7 bases outside the gene matches. CDR3 coding DNA: TGTGCCAGCAGCAGGGGGCAGTTACTAGAGACCCAGTACTTC. Encoded protein: CASSRGQLLETQYF.

The V call is TRBV4-3, the J call TRBJ1-1, with a weak D call TRBD1 (6 bases). The V gene's germline CDR1 is LGHNA and CDR2 YSLEER. V was trimmed by 3 bases and J by 6 bases, leaving 11 bases between them. The CDR3 has 13 amino acids. The CDR3 region is CASSHLQGPEAFF. The CDR3 DNA sequence: TGCGCCAGCAGCCACCTACAGGGCCCTGAAGCTTTCTTT.

The chain recombines TRBV19 with TRBJ1-1; D possibly corresponds to TRBD1 (5 bases). The CDR3 runs 15 residues. CDR1 is LNHDA and CDR2 is SQIVND in the germline V gene (reference sequence). V lost 3 bases to trimming and J lost 2 bases, with 13 bases between them. CDR3 DNA sequence: TGTGCCAGTAGTATTTGGGGCAGTCTCAACACTGAAGCTTTCTTT. This translates into CASSIWGSLNTEAFF.

This chain connects TRBV5-6 to TRBJ1-2; no definite D call. V lost 1 base, J lost 2 bases, and 12 bases lay in between. Germline CDR1 and CDR2: SGHDT and YYEEEE. The CDR3 loop spans 15 amino acids. Here the CDR3 DNA reads TGTGCCAGCAGCTTGAACTTCCGGGTGAACTATGGCTACACCTTC. It specifies CASSLNFRVNYGYTF.

The chain joins TRBV7-2 to TRBJ2-2; D tentatively fits TRBD1 or TRBD2 (5 bases each). The V and J ends lost 6 bases and 4 bases respectively, with 12 bases between them. The germline CDR1 and CDR2 sequences are SGHTA and FQGNSA. The CDR3 has 14 residues. The CDR3 sequence is CASRRDRGTGELFF. The CDR3 coding sequence is TGTGCCAGCAGACGGGACCGCGGCACCGGGGAGCTGTTTTTT.

The chain recombines TRBV11-2 with TRBJ2-1, with TRBD1 as a possible D gene (5 bases). CDR1 SGHAT and CDR2 FQNNGV come from the germline V gene. The CDR3 spans 14 residues. V lost 3 bases and J 5 bases, leaving 11 bases between the germline ends. The CDR3, as DNA: TGTGCCAGCAGCTTCAGGGTGGGGCACAATGAGCAGTTCTTC. Translation: CASSFRVGHNEQFF.

The rearrangement joins TRBV19 to TRBJ2-2; D possibly matches TRBD1 or TRBD2 (6 bases each). The CDR3 consists of 13 residues. Trimming removed 8 bases from V and 6 bases from J, with 13 bases in between. Germline values: CDR1 LNHDA, CDR2 SQIVND (reference sequence). CDR3 residues: CASQNREAGELFF. The CDR3 DNA reads as TGTGCCAGTCAGAACAGGGAGGCCGGGGAGCTGTTTTTT.

This rearrangement joins TRBV19 to TRBJ1-5; D might be TRBD1 (6 bases). In germline, CDR1 is LNHDA, CDR2 SQIVND (reference sequence). CDR3 length: 13 amino acids. Trimming cost V 9 bases and J 0 bases, with 9 bases left between them. The CDR3 protein is CASGQLSNQPQHF. CDR3 in DNA: TGTGCCAGCGGACAGCTTAGCAATCAGCCCCAGCATTTT.